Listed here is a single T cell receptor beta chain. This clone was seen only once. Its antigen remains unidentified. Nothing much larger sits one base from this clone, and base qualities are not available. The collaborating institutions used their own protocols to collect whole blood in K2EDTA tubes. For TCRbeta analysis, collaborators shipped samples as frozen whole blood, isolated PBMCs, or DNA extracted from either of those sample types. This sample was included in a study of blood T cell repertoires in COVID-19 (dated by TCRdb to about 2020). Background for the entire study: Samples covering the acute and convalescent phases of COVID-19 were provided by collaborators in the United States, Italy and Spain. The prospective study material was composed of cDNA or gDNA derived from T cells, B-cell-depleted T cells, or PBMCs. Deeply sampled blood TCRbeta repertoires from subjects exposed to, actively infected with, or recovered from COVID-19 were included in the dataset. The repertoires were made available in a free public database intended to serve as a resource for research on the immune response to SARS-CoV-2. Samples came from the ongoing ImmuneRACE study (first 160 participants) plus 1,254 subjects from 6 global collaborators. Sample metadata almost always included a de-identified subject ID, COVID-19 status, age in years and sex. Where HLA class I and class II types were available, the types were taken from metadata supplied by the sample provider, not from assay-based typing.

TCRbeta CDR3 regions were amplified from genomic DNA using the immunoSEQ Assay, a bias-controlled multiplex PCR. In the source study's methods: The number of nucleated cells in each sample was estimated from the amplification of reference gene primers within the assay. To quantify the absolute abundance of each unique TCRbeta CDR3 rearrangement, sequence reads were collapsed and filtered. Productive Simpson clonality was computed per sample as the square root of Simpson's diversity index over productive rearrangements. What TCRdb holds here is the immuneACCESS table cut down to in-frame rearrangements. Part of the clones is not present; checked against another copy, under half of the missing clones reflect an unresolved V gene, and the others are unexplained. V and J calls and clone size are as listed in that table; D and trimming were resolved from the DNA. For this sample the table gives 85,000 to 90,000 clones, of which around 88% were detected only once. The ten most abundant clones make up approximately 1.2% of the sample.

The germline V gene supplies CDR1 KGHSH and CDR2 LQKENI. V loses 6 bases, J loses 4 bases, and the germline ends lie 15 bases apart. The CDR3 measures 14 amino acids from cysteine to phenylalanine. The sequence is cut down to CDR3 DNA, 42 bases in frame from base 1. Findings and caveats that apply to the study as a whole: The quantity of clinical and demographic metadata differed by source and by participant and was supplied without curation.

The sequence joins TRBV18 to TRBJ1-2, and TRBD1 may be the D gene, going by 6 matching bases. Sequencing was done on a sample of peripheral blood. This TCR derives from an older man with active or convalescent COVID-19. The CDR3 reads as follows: CASSNEGDGYGYTF. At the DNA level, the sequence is TGTGCCAGCTCGAACGAGGGGGACGGCTATGGCTACACCTTC.